This T cell receptor (beta chain) is from a study of beta chain features in type 1 diabetes. Study-level points and caveats: All four CD4+ subsets from Type 1 diabetes patients carried moderately but significantly shorter TCRB CDR3s.

CD4+ cells of the naive, central memory, regulatory and stem cell-like memory types were sorted via CD45RO/CCR7/CD25/CD127/CD95/CD27. V was pared by 4 bases and J by 5 bases, with 6 bases of the junction left unmatched. The CDR3 contains 14 residues. Germline V lookup: CDR1 SGHRS, CDR2 YFSETQ. This clone was seen more than once but under ten times. What it binds is unknown. TCRB transcripts that were expressed got sequenced, as all of the isolated RNA had been reverse transcribed. TCRdb keeps only in-frame clones here, not all; method: immunoSEQ multiplex PCR. This sample carries 300,000 to 350,000 clones, approximately 15% of them seen once, and the ten largest clones take over 5.5%.

This sequence joins TRBV5-1 and TRBJ2-3; 8 bases fit TRBD1. Sequenced material: central memory CD4+ T cells from blood. This TCR was sampled from a man aged 25-40 years in good health. The CDR3 nucleotides read TGCGCCAGCAGCCCGGACAGGGTCAAAGATACGCAGTATTTT. This sequence encodes CASSPDRVKDTQYF.